Listed here are 8 T cell receptor beta chains from one sample, sequenced in a study of regulatory T cells in long-lasting Graves disease. As to time point: newly diagnosed GD, antithyroid drugs for less than 3 months. RNA from PBMCs was the source of the TCR library. Combining iRepertoire HTBI primers with Arm-PCR of CDR3 regions, the authors built TCR beta libraries. One entry per CDR3 protein, called by TCRdb with MiXCR from the multiplex PCR reads. The sample lists more than 300,000 distinct CDR3 sequences; roughly 17% were seen once. The sample also formed part of further work on T cells in Graves' hyperthyroidism and ophthalmopathy.

The starting material was peripheral blood mononuclear cells (PBMCs), obtained at new diagnosis, from a patient treated with antithyroid drugs. The receptor source for this set is a woman in her late teens or twenties with Graves disease.

This clonotype was seen at least ten times. The junction differs from germline at one of its ends, possibly a read error. V usage is TRBV6-1 and J usage is TRBJ2-7; no clear D. Germline V gene data show CDR1 as MNHNS and CDR2 as SASEGT. The CDR3 totals 12 residues. The CDR3 loop is CASSKQAYEQYF. DNA of the CDR3: TGCGCCAGCAGCAAACAAGCCTACGAGCAGTACTTC.

This clonotype has only a few counts. The gene calls are TRBV11-2 and TRBJ1-2; TRBD1 is a possible D gene (5 bases). Trimming took off 3 bases at V and 0 bases at J, with 14 bases between the two ends. Germline values: CDR1 SGHAT, CDR2 FQNNGV. CDR3 length: 16 amino acids. The DNA for the CDR3 is TGTGCCAGCAGCTTGGTTTGGGCAGGGACTAACTATGGCTACACCTTC. Translation gives CASSLVWAGTNYGYTF.

This clonotype was seen at least ten times. This sequence joins TRBV7-6 and TRBJ2-1; 9 bases are shared with TRBD1. J gave up 7 bases and V 5 bases, and 12 bases lay outside the gene matches. The V gene's germline CDR1 is SGHVS and CDR2 FNYEAQ. CDR3 length equals 16 residues. CDR3 nucleotides: TGTGCCAGCAGCGGGGGACAGGGACTTCGGAGAAATGAGCAGTTCTTC. It codes for CASSGGQGLRRNEQFF.

This clonotype was detected ten times or more. The CDR3 loop is CASNSGGGINEQFF. The DNA of the CDR3 is TGTGCCAGCAACTCGGGCGGGGGGATCAATGAGCAGTTCTTC. V gene TRBV2 combines with J gene TRBJ2-1; 8 nucleotides match TRBD2. There are 14 residues in the CDR3. Unmatched junction bases numbered 8, after V lost 7 bases and J lost 6 bases. Germline V CDR1 and CDR2: SNHLY, FYNNEI.

There are a few counts of this clonotype. This sequence joins TRBV5-1 and TRBJ2-4; D might be TRBD2 (6 bases). V lost 4 bases and J lost 5, with 22 bases in between. The CDR3 loop spans 17 amino acids. In germline, CDR1 is SGHRS, CDR2 YFSETQ. CDR3 residues: CASSPRRGGRRENIQYF. CDR3 bases: TGCGCCAGCAGCCCCCGCCGTGGAGGGCGCCGGGAAAACATTCAGTACTTC. Supplemented by reference TRBV5-1 and TRBJ2-4, the full variable domain reads KAGVTQTPRYLIKTRGQQVTLSCSPISGHRSVSWYQQTPGQGLQFLFEYFSETQRNKGNFPGRFSGRQFSNSRSEMNVSTLELGDSALYLCASSPRRGGRRENIQYFGAGTRLSVL.

This clonotype was recorded a few times. The V gene is TRBV27, the J gene TRBJ1-5, with 7 bases lining up with TRBD1. Germline V gene data show CDR1 as MNHEY and CDR2 as SMNVEV (reference sequence). After removal of 5 bases from V and 6 bases from J, the junction contained 7 bases not matched to a gene. CDR3 size: 14 residues. DNA for the CDR3: TGTGCCAGCAGTCGGGGTTCAGGGGGTCAGCCCCAGCATTTT. Translating it yields CASSRGSGGQPQHF.

The V gene is TRBV2, the J gene TRBJ1-5, with 7 positions matching TRBD1. Germline V gene data show CDR1 as SNHLY and CDR2 as FYNNEI. The V and J ends lost 1 base and 2 bases, in that order; junction bases with no gene match: 8. The CDR3 runs to 17 residues. This CDR3 is CASSEVGGTVGNQPQHF. CDR3 DNA: TGTGCCAGCAGTGAAGTGGGGGGGACAGTCGGCAATCAGCCCCAGCATTTT.

The chain links TRBV12-3 or TRBV12-4 to TRBJ2-7, with a weak D call TRBD2 (6 bases). The CDR3 has 14 amino acids. V was trimmed by 2 bases and J by 1 base, leaving 9 bases between them. In DNA, the CDR3 is TGTGCCAGCAGTTTACTCGGGACTTCCTACGAGCAGTACTTC. Translated, it gives CASSLLGTSYEQYF.